The rows below give T cell receptor beta chains drawn from one sample of a study of blood T cell repertoires in COVID-19. This table comes from immunoSEQ multiplex PCR, and its TCRdb copy is limited to in-frame clones, with some not included. The sample lists about 280,000 clones, approximately 86% occurring once. Sequencing was done on a sample of peripheral blood. Receptors originate from a woman aged 25 to 39 who had recovered from COVID-19. Each CDR3 is given with its conserved first and last residue. The D gene is left open where the match is weak. Clone sizes are given selectively: once, few, many, or a class where the clone is expanded.

TRBV6-6,NA,TRBJ2-7,NA,CASSYSGASPYEQYF,TGTGCCAGCAGTTACTCGGGGGCCTCCCCCTACGAGCAGTACTTC
TRBV6-6,TRBD1,TRBJ2-6,NA,CASTSGGSGANVLTF,TGTGCCAGCACCTCAGGGGGATCTGGGGCCAACGTCCTGACTTTC
TRBV4-1,NA,TRBJ2-5,NA,CASSQSRGLGETQYF,TGCGCCAGCAGCCAGTCGCGGGGGCTTGGGGAGACCCAGTACTTC
TRBV2,NA,TRBJ2-3,NA,CASSVLTVTDTQYF,TGTGCCAGCAGTGTTCTGACAGTCACAGATACGCAGTATTTT
TRBV7-6,TRBD2,TRBJ2-5,NA,CASSLGTSGGQETQYF,TGTGCCAGCAGCCTGGGGACTAGCGGGGGCCAAGAGACCCAGTACTTC
TRBV6-1,TRBD1,TRBJ1-2,NA,CASSGAGQGNGYTF,TGTGCCAGCAGTGGAGCGGGACAGGGAAATGGCTACACCTTC
TRBV6-4,NA,TRBJ2-1,NA,CASGSARGEQFF,TGTGCATCGGGATCCGCCCGCGGTGAGCAGTTCTTC
TRBV7-2,TRBD1,TRBJ1-2,few,CASSLAGTGIFGYTF,TGTGCCAGCAGCTTAGCCGGGACAGGGATTTTTGGCTACACCTTC
TRBV12-3/TRBV12-4,TRBD2,TRBJ2-7,NA,CATTTSGSYEQYF,TGTGCCACCACGACTAGCGGGAGTTACGAGCAGTACTTC
TRBV7-2,NA,TRBJ2-4,NA,CASSSTGSVNIQYF,TGTGCCAGCAGCTCTACAGGGTCGGTAAACATTCAGTACTTC
TRBV15,NA,TRBJ1-6,few,CATSRGRQDNSPLHF,TGTGCCACCAGCAGAGGTCGGCAGGATAATTCACCCCTCCACTTT
TRBV7-9,TRBD2,TRBJ2-7,NA,CASSETFTGTSDHEQYF,TGTGCCAGCAGCGAGACCTTTACCGGGACTAGCGACCACGAGCAGTACTTC
TRBV19,TRBD1,TRBJ1-1,NA,CASSIETGRSEAFF,TGTGCCAGTAGTATCGAGACAGGGCGGTCGGAAGCTTTCTTT
TRBV27,TRBD1,TRBJ1-1,once,CASSMTGSEAFF,TGTGCCAGCAGTATGACAGGGTCTGAAGCTTTCTTT
TRBV4-1,TRBD1,TRBJ2-7,NA,CASSQGREGAESYEQYF,TGCGCCAGCAGCCAAGGGCGTGAGGGGGCAGAATCCTACGAGCAGTACTTC
TRBV4-1,NA,TRBJ1-4,NA,CASSEGREYEKLFF,TGCGCCAGCAGCGAAGGGAGGGAGTATGAAAAACTGTTTTTT
TRBV30,NA,TRBJ1-1,NA,CAWSVPNGVEAFF,TGTGCCTGGAGTGTACCTAACGGGGTTGAAGCTTTCTTT
TRBV7-2,TRBD1,TRBJ1-5,few,CASRRGTGGRQPQHF,TGTGCCAGCAGGAGAGGGACAGGGGGCAGACAGCCCCAGCATTTT
TRBV5-6,TRBD2,TRBJ2-3,NA,CASSSWTSGGTITDTQYF,TGTGCCAGCAGCTCTTGGACTAGCGGGGGGACAATCACAGATACGCAGTATTTT
TRBV28,TRBD1,TRBJ1-4,NA,CASRVGGSNEKLFF,TGTGCCAGCCGAGTAGGGGGCTCTAATGAAAAACTGTTTTTT
TRBV6-5,NA,TRBJ2-6,few,CASSVSSGANVLTF,TGTGCCAGCAGCGTTAGCTCTGGGGCCAACGTCCTGACTTTC
TRBV27,NA,TRBJ2-5,NA,CASMAGRWQETQYF,TGTGCCAGCATGGCTGGTCGTTGGCAAGAGACCCAGTACTTC
TRBV6-5,NA,TRBJ1-1,NA,CASSYSIQVMNTEAFF,TGTGCCAGCAGTTACTCGATCCAGGTGATGAACACTGAAGCTTTCTTT
TRBV6-2/TRBV6-3,NA,TRBJ2-5,NA,CASSYPRRGQETQYF,TGTGCCAGCAGTTACCCCCGTAGGGGGCAAGAGACCCAGTACTTC
TRBV24-1,NA,TRBJ2-5,NA,CATSDSASTGETQYF,TGTGCCACCAGTGATTCCGCGAGTACGGGAGAGACCCAGTACTTC
TRBV5-4,TRBD1,TRBJ2-3,NA,CASSDHRGGSTDTQYF,TGTGCCAGCAGCGACCACAGGGGTGGTAGCACAGATACGCAGTATTTT
TRBV5-1,TRBD1,TRBJ1-2,NA,CASSFWDQGASYTF,TGCGCCAGCAGCTTTTGGGACCAGGGGGCTTCCTACACCTTC
TRBV27,NA,TRBJ1-5,NA,CASSFRFSNQPQHF,TGTGCCAGCAGTTTTCGGTTTAGCAATCAGCCCCAGCATTTT
TRBV5-1,NA,TRBJ2-7,NA,CASSPKLSSYEQYF,TGCGCCAGCAGCCCTAAACTGAGCTCCTACGAGCAGTACTTC
TRBV6-5,NA,TRBJ2-3,NA,CASQSGSTDTQYF,TGTGCGTCCCAGAGCGGGAGCACAGATACGCAGTATTTT
TRBV6-5,NA,TRBJ2-4,NA,CAGGTDRANIQYF,TGTGCCGGGGGGACCGACAGGGCGAACATTCAGTACTTC
TRBV5-4,NA,TRBJ2-7,NA,CASSIGVTYEQYF,TGTGCCAGCTCTATCGGGGTAACCTACGAGCAGTACTTC
TRBV6-4,NA,TRBJ1-5,NA,CASSDKVYRQPGSNQPQHF,TGTGCCAGCAGTGACAAAGTGTATAGACAGCCGGGTAGCAATCAGCCCCAGCATTTT
TRBV7-2,TRBD2,TRBJ2-7,NA,CASSFVSSGISEQYF,TGTGCCAGCAGCTTTGTATCTAGCGGTATATCCGAGCAGTACTTC
TRBV7-9,NA,TRBJ2-4,NA,CASSLAQAPGAKNIQYF,TGTGCCAGCAGCTTAGCGCAAGCCCCAGGGGCCAAAAACATTCAGTACTTC
TRBV5-5,NA,TRBJ1-6,NA,CASTFSPGNSPLHF,TGTGCCAGCACCTTTTCCCCGGGGAATTCACCCCTCCACTTT
TRBV7-3,TRBD1,TRBJ2-2,NA,CASSYRQGPGELFF,TGTGCCAGCAGCTACAGACAGGGACCCGGGGAGCTGTTTTTT
TRBV19,NA,TRBJ1-5,many,CASSVTAYSNQPQHF,TGTGCCAGTAGTGTGACAGCATATAGCAATCAGCCCCAGCATTTT
TRBV15,NA,TRBJ2-1,NA,CATSRDFRGGSYNEQFF,TGTGCCACCAGCAGAGATTTTAGGGGGGGATCCTACAATGAGCAGTTCTTC
TRBV5-6,NA,TRBJ2-7,NA,CASSLSIAGQSQYF,TGTGCCAGCAGCCTCAGCATCGCGGGACAGTCACAGTACTTC